This note documents a single T cell receptor beta chain sequence. The sample originates from a study of blood T cell repertoires in COVID-19. TCRdb's copy holds only in-frame clones and misses some; the assay was immunoSEQ multiplex PCR. The sample contains around 120,000 clones, roughly 90% of which appear only once. The CDR3 has 13 residues. Trimming pared 3 bases from V and 0 bases from J, leaving 6 bases between. Germline loops: CDR1 MNHEY, CDR2 SMNVEV (reference sequence). This TCR derives from a human donor in a cohort sampled during active COVID-19. This chain uses TRBV27 with TRBJ2-7, with D unclear. Material for sequencing was peripheral blood. CDR3 DNA: TGTGCCAGCAGTTTGCAGGCCTCCTACGAGCAGTACTTC. Translated: CASSLQASYEQYF.